This TCR beta chain appears in the sequencing data of a study of CD8+ T cells in alopecia areata. As for treatment: oral pan-JAK inhibitor, 5-10 mg twice daily. The CDR3 contains 17 residues. V was trimmed by 4 bases and J by 1 base, leaving 18 bases between them. Germline CDR1 is SEHNR and CDR2 is FQNEAQ (reference sequence). Reverse transcription of extracted RNA yielded cDNA, which provided the sequencing template. Data came from immunoSEQ multiplex PCR; TCRdb stores just in-frame clones and leaves some out. The table lists some 110,000 clones, under 60% of them singletons. The chain is built from TRBV7-9 and TRBJ2-3; D is possibly TRBD1 (6 bases). This TCR came from a human donor with alopecia areata. Here the sequenced sample was CD8+ T cells sorted from blood, taken at week 24, from a patient treated with tofacitinib. The CDR3 loop is CASSSSKGVGGTDTQYF. The CDR3 DNA reads TGTGCCAGCAGCTCCAGTAAGGGGGTCGGGGGCACAGATACGCAGTATTTT.